This TCR beta chain was identified in a study of T cell responses to AZD1222 COVID-19 vaccine. Germline V gene sequence: CDR1 SGHNT, CDR2 YYREEE (reference sequence). CDR3 length equals 12 residues. V lost 7 bases and J lost 2; bases outside the gene matches: 3. The assay was immunoSEQ multiplex PCR, and TCRdb's table has in-frame clones only and misses some. The data show around 120,000 clones, 92% seen once. A word on this clone: What it recognizes is unknown.

Broader study findings: In all cases, repertoires were sampled only after the peak T cell response. Of spike-specific TCRs, nearly half reportedly target regions left unmutated in variants.

The material sequenced was peripheral blood, taken on day 0 of AZD1222 vaccination. The source is an adult in good health. This chain links TRBV5-4 with TRBJ2-7, with 7 nucleotides matching TRBD2. CDR3 amino acids: CASGGSAYEQYF. The CDR3 DNA follows: TGTGCCAGCGGCGGGAGTGCCTACGAGCAGTACTTC.